Each of the 26 T cell receptor beta chains below was sequenced from the same sample in a study of blood T cell repertoires in COVID-19. Clones were read by immunoSEQ multiplex PCR, and TCRdb kept only the in-frame ones, dropping some. The sample consists of 300,000 to 350,000 clones, approximately 88% of them appearing once. Specimen: peripheral blood. The source is a woman aged 30 to 39 with COVID-19, enrolled during active disease.

The chain has TRBV5-6 and TRBJ2-5; D unresolved. Germline CDR1 SGHDT, CDR2 YYEEEE. The germline V and J ends were trimmed by 1 base and 2 bases, with 12 bases remaining between them. The CDR3 is 15 residues long. The CDR3 spells CASSLLARLQETQYF. The CDR3 bases are TGTGCCAGCAGCTTGTTGGCGAGGCTGCAAGAGACCCAGTACTTC.

The CDR3 DNA follows: TGTGCCAGCAGTTCGCAGGGTCAGCCCCAGCATTTT. Translated: CASSSQGQPQHF. This chain joins TRBV27 and TRBJ1-5, with a tentative D call TRBD1 (5 bases). Trimming removed 4 bases at V and 6 bases at J, with 7 bases between. CDR3 length: 12 amino acids. Germline CDR1 MNHEY, CDR2 SMNVEV (reference sequence).

This chain links TRBV14 with TRBJ1-3; the match to TRBD1 covers 7 bases. V was clipped by 4 bases and J by 1 base; unmatched bases: 1. The CDR3 has 14 residues. Per the germline V gene, CDR1 is SGHDN and CDR2 is FVKESK. The CDR3 DNA reads as TGTGCCAGCAGCCCGGACAGGTCTGGAAACACCATATATTTT. This translates into CASSPDRSGNTIYF.

This chain connects TRBV27 to TRBJ1-2, with TRBD1 matching 7 bases. The ends lost 4 bases at V and 8 bases at J; junction bases unmatched: 13. The CDR3 extends over 15 amino acids. CDR1 and CDR2 (germline): MNHEY, SMNVEV (reference sequence). The CDR3 DNA reads as TGTGCCAGCAGTTCACCGGGGACAGTCAGGGACGGCTACACCTTC. This codes for CASSSPGTVRDGYTF.

This chain connects TRBV19 to TRBJ1-5, with D perhaps TRBD1 (5 bases). V lost 7 bases and J lost 4, with 17 bases in between. The CDR3 consists of 15 residues. The germline V gene has CDR1 LNHDA and CDR2 SQIVND (reference sequence). The CDR3 is CASTPAGPQNQPQHF. The DNA of the CDR3 is TGTGCCAGTACACCCGCAGGGCCCCAAAATCAGCCCCAGCATTTT.

V usage is TRBV24-1 and J usage is TRBJ2-3; 7 bases line up with TRBD1. The CDR3 has 13 amino acids. V lost 6 bases to trimming and J lost 6 bases; unmatched junction nucleotides: 5. Germline V gene lookup returns CDR1 KGHDR and CDR2 SFDVKD. The CDR3 coding sequence is TGTGCCACCAGTTTGGGACAGATCGATACGCAGTATTTT. Amino acid sequence: CATSLGQIDTQYF.

This clone has just a few counts. CDR3 nucleotide sequence: TGTGCCAGCAGTTCCAGCGGAGAGGCCTACAATGAGCAGTTCTTC. Translation: CASSSSGEAYNEQFF. The chain combines TRBV6-2 or TRBV6-3 with TRBJ2-1; D is perhaps TRBD2 (5 bases). Trimming removed 4 bases from V and 2 bases from J, with 12 bases in between. CDR1 and CDR2 from the germline V gene are MNHEY and SVGEGT. The CDR3 spans 15 residues.

The chain combines TRBV3-1 (or the pseudogene TRBV3-2) with TRBJ1-1, with D possibly matching TRBD1 (5 bases). V was cut by 0 bases and J by 10 bases, with 15 bases left in between. Germline-derived CDR1 and CDR2 are LGHDT and YNNKEL (reference sequence). This CDR3 spans 14 amino acids. The CDR3 sequence: CASSQDGPGKGAFF. Written as DNA, the CDR3 is TGTGCCAGCAGCCAAGACGGTCCAGGGAAGGGAGCTTTCTTT.

V is TRBV18 and J is TRBJ1-5; 9 nucleotides line up with TRBD1. V trimming: 4 bases; J trimming: 3 bases; junction bases outside the gene matches: 4. The CDR3 contains 15 residues. Germline values: CDR1 KGHSH, CDR2 LQKENI. In nucleotides, the CDR3 is TGTGCCAGCTCACTCGACAGGGGGACCAATCAGCCCCAGCATTTT. It specifies CASSLDRGTNQPQHF.

Only a few counts were recorded for this clone. This chain links TRBV4-1 with TRBJ1-3; D gene ambiguous. The germline V gene encodes CDR1 MGHRA and CDR2 YSYEKL. This CDR3 has 13 residues. Trimming left V 4 bases short and J 8 bases short, with 12 bases between. This chain's CDR3 is CASSLLEGDTIYF. CDR3 nucleotides: TGCGCCAGCAGCCTCCTCGAAGGAGACACCATATATTTT.

The V call is TRBV19, the J call TRBJ1-5, with D hard to call. CDR3 length equals 13 residues. In germline, CDR1 is LNHDA, CDR2 SQIVND (reference sequence). V lost 2 bases and J 3 bases, leaving 5 bases between the germline ends. CDR3 sequence (DNA): TGTGCCAGTAGTATAACTCCCAATCAGCCCCAGCATTTT. Its translation is CASSITPNQPQHF.

The chain's CDR3 is CASSLARGQSTDTQYF. In nucleotides, the CDR3 is TGTGCCAGCAGCTTAGCTAGAGGTCAGTCCACAGATACGCAGTATTTT. The V and J genes are TRBV11-3 and TRBJ2-3; D is unresolved. There are 16 residues in the CDR3. The germline V gene encodes CDR1 SGHNT and CDR2 YENEEA. V was cut by 1 base and J by 2 bases, with 13 bases left in between. The full variable domain, in which reference TRBV11-3 and TRBJ2-3 provide the parts outside the CDR3, is EAGVVQSPRYKIIEKKQPVAFWCNPISGHNTLYWYLQNLGQGPELLIRYENEEAVDDSQLPKDRFSAERLKGVDSTLKIQPAELGDSAVYLCASSLARGQSTDTQYFGPGTRLTVL.

The chain is built from TRBV6-1 and TRBJ2-7; D perhaps matches TRBD1 (5 bases). Trimming removed 2 bases at V and 3 bases at J, with 8 bases between. CDR1 is MNHNS and CDR2 is SASEGT in the germline V gene. The CDR3 runs 13 residues. The chain's CDR3 is CASSEKRGYEQYV. Here the CDR3 DNA reads TGTGCCAGCAGTGAAAAAAGGGGCTACGAGCAGTACGTC.

The chain employs TRBV6-1 and TRBJ1-2; TRBD1 matches 7 bases. V was clipped by 3 bases and J by 8 bases; unmatched bases: 9. This CDR3 is 14 amino acids long. The germline gives CDR1 MNHNS, CDR2 SASEGT. CDR3 nucleotides: TGTGCCAGCAGTGAGGCCGGGACAGTCGGAGGCTACACCTTC. Protein product: CASSEAGTVGGYTF.

The chain uses TRBV12-5 and TRBJ1-5; D uncertain. Deletions cut 4 bases from V and 9 bases from J, with 10 bases between. The CDR3 is 12 amino acids. Germline CDR1 and CDR2: LGHNT and FRNRAP. This CDR3 is CASGSPGGPQHF. The DNA of the CDR3 is TGTGCTAGTGGTTCCCCGGGTGGGCCCCAGCATTTT. The whole variable domain, remainder taken from reference TRBV12-5 and TRBJ1-5, is DARVTQTPRHKVTEMGQEVTMRCQPILGHNTVFWYRQTMMQGLELLAYFRNRAPLDDSGMPKDRFSAEMPDATLATLKIQPSEPRDSAVYFCASGSPGGPQHFGDGTRLSIL.

The V call is TRBV27, the J call TRBJ2-3; 7 bases agree with TRBD1. Germline V gives CDR1 MNHEY, CDR2 SMNVEV (reference sequence). V lost 5 bases to trimming and J lost 6 bases; unmatched junction nucleotides: 14. The CDR3 runs to 16 residues. CDR3 bases: TGTGCCAGCAGTAACAGGGGACCGACATGGGGGGATACGCAGTATTTT. This gives the protein CASSNRGPTWGDTQYF.

V gene TRBV13 combines with J gene TRBJ1-2; a weak D match, TRBD1 (6 bases). V was cut by 5 bases and J by 5 bases, with 15 bases left in between. The CDR3 sequence is 14 residues long. CDR1 and CDR2 from the germline V gene are PRHDT and FYEKMQ (reference sequence). DNA for the CDR3: TGTGCCAGCAGCCAAGGCGGGGGGCGATATGGCTACACCTTC. This encodes CASSQGGGRYGYTF.

The chain links TRBV3-1 (or the pseudogene TRBV3-2) to TRBJ1-4, with no clear D. Germline V gives CDR1 LGHDT, CDR2 YNNKEL (reference sequence). V lost 1 base and J 10 bases, leaving 16 bases between the germline ends. CDR3 length: 15 residues. The CDR3 loop is CASSQVLSRPGKLFF. As DNA, the CDR3 is TGTGCCAGCAGCCAAGTCTTATCCCGGCCAGGAAAACTGTTTTTT.

This chain joins TRBV10-3 and TRBJ2-5; D may be TRBD1 (6 bases). The CDR3 runs to 13 residues. Germline V lookup: CDR1 ENHRY, CDR2 SYGVKD. The germline V and J ends were trimmed by 4 bases and 1 base, with 7 bases remaining between them. This CDR3 is CAISADSQETQYF. The CDR3 bases are TGTGCCATCAGTGCGGACAGCCAAGAGACCCAGTACTTC.

J is TRBJ2-3 and V is TRBV11-2; 15 bases map to TRBD2. J gave up 2 bases and V 2 bases, and 8 bases lay outside the gene matches. This CDR3 region has 19 residues. Germline V gene sequence: CDR1 SGHAT, CDR2 FQNNGV. The CDR3 region has the DNA TGTGCCAGCAGCTTAATGGGACTAGCGGGGGGACCCGACACAGATACGCAGTATTTT. Translation gives CASSLMGLAGGPDTDTQYF. Looking up the rest from reference TRBV11-2 and TRBJ2-3 gives the full variable domain: EAGVAQSPRYKIIEKRQSVAFWCNPISGHATLYWYQQILGQGPKLLIQFQNNGVVDDSQLPKDRFSAERLKGVDSTLKIQPAKLEDSAVYLCASSLMGLAGGPDTDTQYFGPGTRLTVL.

The genes are TRBV28 and TRBJ2-1; no clear D gene. V was trimmed by 6 bases and J by 6 bases, leaving 12 bases between them. This CDR3 has 13 residues. CDR1 and CDR2 from the germline V gene are MDHEN and SYDVKM. The CDR3 DNA reads as TGTGCCAGCAGCCCCCCCGAGGCCAATGAGCAGTTCTTC. This codes for CASSPPEANEQFF.

The rearrangement links TRBV10-3 to TRBJ1-6, with unresolved D. The CDR3 is made up of 15 amino acids. V was shortened by 1 base and J by 5 bases, with 9 bases between the two germline ends. Germline-derived CDR1 and CDR2 are ENHRY and SYGVKD. The CDR3 nucleotides read TGTGCCATCAGTGAGTTGGGCTTCAATAATTCACCCCTCCACTTT. Its protein product is CAISELGFNNSPLHF.

The sample holds one count of this clone. This sequence joins TRBV7-3 and TRBJ1-1, with a weak D call TRBD1 (6 bases). CDR1 is SGHTA and CDR2 is FQGTGA in the germline V gene. V was clipped by 6 bases and J by 2 bases, with 10 bases between them. CDR3 length: 13 residues. Here the CDR3 DNA reads TGTGCCAGCAGTCGAGGGGGTAACACTGAAGCTTTCTTT. Its translation is CASSRGGNTEAFF. Drawing the rest from reference TRBV7-3 and TRBJ1-1, the complete variable domain is GAGVSQTPSNKVTEKGKYVELRCDPISGHTALYWYRQSLGQGPEFLIYFQGTGAADDSGLPNDRFFAVRPEGSVSTLKIQRTERGDSAVYLCASSRGGNTEAFFGQGTRLTVV.

The chain employs TRBV2 and TRBJ2-1; TRBD1 aligns across 8 bases. The V gene end was trimmed by 4 bases and the J gene end by 0 bases; junction bases not matched to a gene: 17. Germline CDR1 SNHLY, CDR2 FYNNEI. This CDR3 has 20 residues. Here the CDR3 reads CASSARGYPDRVSSYNEQFF. The CDR3 bases are TGTGCCAGCAGTGCTAGGGGGTACCCGGACAGGGTGAGCTCCTACAATGAGCAGTTCTTC. Full variable domain (remainder filled in from reference TRBV2 and TRBJ2-1): EPEVTQTPSHQVTQMGQEVILRCVPISNHLYFYWYRQILGQKVEFLVSFYNNEISEKSEIFDDQFSVERPDGSNFTLKIRSTKLEDSAMYFCASSARGYPDRVSSYNEQFFGPGTRLTVL.

This sequence joins TRBV4-1 and TRBJ1-1, with D perhaps TRBD1 (5 bases). The CDR3 runs 16 residues. V lost 4 bases and J lost 3, with 18 bases in between. Germline CDR1 MGHRA, CDR2 YSYEKL. This chain's CDR3 is CASSPAPNKGYTEAFF. CDR3 in DNA: TGCGCCAGCAGCCCCGCCCCAAACAAGGGGTACACTGAAGCTTTCTTT.

The chain has TRBV4-1 and TRBJ1-3, with D unclear. CDR1 MGHRA and CDR2 YSYEKL come from the germline V gene. The CDR3 contains 16 residues. V was cut by 3 bases and J by 0 bases, with 12 bases left in between. The CDR3 protein is CASSHEDWSSGNTIYF. As DNA, the CDR3 is TGCGCCAGCAGCCACGAAGACTGGAGCTCTGGAAACACCATATATTTT.